This T cell receptor beta chain was sequenced in a study of T-cell memory formation after mild COVID-19. The study's findings and limits: Contracting clones localized mainly to CM and EM when CD4+ and mainly to EMRA when CD8+.

In the case of this clonotype: The antigen is not known.

The CDR3 covers 13 residues. Germline V lookup: CDR1 MNHEY, CDR2 SVGAGI. Trimming removed 2 bases at V and 10 bases at J, with 9 bases between. Sample barcodes and UMIs were carried by the TCR alpha and TCR beta cDNA libraries that 5'RACE generated with constant-segment primers. MiXCR was run by TCRdb on the 5' RACE reads, yielding one entry per CDR3 protein. The sample carries fewer than 300,000 distinct CDR3 sequences, 18% recorded once. V gene TRBV6-5 combines with J gene TRBJ1-6, with a tentative D call TRBD1 (5 bases). The source of this sequence is a man aged 18 to 30 who had mild COVID-19 (a few samples of this study predate the infection). Cell type and time point are not known. Sequenced: PBMCs or a T cell subset sorted from them (not recorded which). The CDR3 DNA reads TGTGCCAGCAGTTACCGTGGGGACTCACCCCTCCACTTT. Residues: CASSYRGDSPLHF.